Listed here are 21 T cell receptor beta chains from one sample, sequenced in a study of post-analysis software for immune sequencing data. Study conclusions and caveats: Several TRBV segments (TRBV5-6, TRBV5-1 and TRBV20-1 among them) occurred more frequently in patients than in controls.

TCR beta cDNA libraries had unique molecular identifiers. TCRdb re-derived calls from the PCR reads in MiXCR, one entry per CDR3 protein. The table has fewer than 850,000 distinct CDR3 sequences, about 27% seen once; the top ten hold 0.55% to 0.65%. Antigen specificity for these receptors is unknown. The sample was blood. These receptors originate from a girl between 10 and 17 years old with multiple sclerosis.

The chain joins TRBV7-2 to TRBJ1-5; 9 bases line up with TRBD1. Germline CDR1 SGHTA, CDR2 FQGNSA. J was trimmed by 7 bases and V by 0 bases; bases with no gene match: 7. There are 16 residues in the CDR3. The CDR3 here is CASSLASGTGFQPQHF. In DNA form, the CDR3 reads TGTGCCAGCAGCTTAGCATCCGGGACAGGGTTCCAGCCCCAGCATTTT.

This clonotype showed up just a few times. The CDR3 DNA reads TGCAGCGTTGCACTGGTACCCGGGGACCGCGAGCAGTACTTC. Amino acids: CSVALVPGDREQYF. The chain is built from TRBV29-1 and TRBJ2-7; D possibly uses TRBD1 or TRBD2 (5 bases each). V lost 4 bases and J lost 6, with 19 bases in between. The CDR3 totals 14 residues. Germline-derived CDR1 and CDR2 are SQVTM and ANQGSEA.

In this sample, this clonotype turned up a few times. The chain joins TRBV6-4 to TRBJ2-7; no definite D call. V was pared by 2 bases and J by 7 bases, with 0 bases between. This CDR3 is 9 amino acids long. CDR1 is MRHNA and CDR2 is SNTAGT in the germline V gene. This chain's CDR3 is CASSDEQYF. The CDR3 coding sequence is TGTGCCAGCAGTGACGAGCAGTACTTC.

This clonotype was detected only a few times. The chain couples TRBV5-1 to TRBJ2-4; TRBD1 might be the D (5 bases). Germline CDR1 is SGHRS and CDR2 is YFSETQ. This CDR3 has 17 residues. V was trimmed by 4 bases and J by 3 bases, leaving 20 bases between them. CDR3 sequence (DNA): TGCGCCAGCAGCCCCGGTTCGTCAGGGCAGGACAAAAACATTCAGTACTTC. The encoded protein is CASSPGSSGQDKNIQYF.

This clonotype has a count of ten or more. The rearrangement links TRBV15 to TRBJ2-1; D gene ambiguous. Trimming removed 6 bases at V and 0 bases at J, with 9 bases between. Germline values: CDR1 LNHNV, CDR2 YYDKDF (reference sequence). CDR3 size: 14 residues. The DNA for the CDR3 is TGTGCCACCAGGGGTGGAAACTCCTACAATGAGCAGTTCTTC. It yields the protein CATRGGNSYNEQFF.

The chain recombines TRBV28 with TRBJ1-5; 8 bases agree with TRBD1. Germline-derived CDR1 and CDR2 are MDHEN and SYDVKM. The CDR3 length is 14 residues. V lost 6 bases and J lost 9; bases outside the gene matches: 10. CDR3 loop: CASRDPGGRWPQHF. The CDR3 region has the DNA TGTGCCAGCAGGGATCCAGGGGGCCGATGGCCCCAGCATTTT.

J is TRBJ2-5 and V is TRBV24-1; TRBD1 agrees at 9 bases. V shed 4 bases and J 6 bases; nucleotides not matched to a gene: 8. Germline CDR1 is KGHDR and CDR2 is SFDVKD. The CDR3 runs to 15 residues. CDR3 DNA: TGTGCCACCAGTGACCCAGGGACAGGGCTTAAGACCCAGTACTTC. It yields the protein CATSDPGTGLKTQYF.

CDR3 loop: CASSWGLAGINEQFF. CDR3 nucleotide sequence: TGTGCCAGCAGCTGGGGACTAGCGGGAATAAATGAGCAGTTCTTC. The V gene is TRBV7-3, the J gene TRBJ2-1; 13 bases fit TRBD2. With 4 bases clipped from V and 7 bases from J, the junction kept 4 bases outside the gene matches. The V gene's germline CDR1 is SGHTA and CDR2 FQGTGA. This CDR3 comprises 15 residues.

Concerning this clonotype: Possible read error: a much larger clone is one base away. The chain links TRBV4-1 to TRBJ2-5, with TRBD2 as a possible D gene (5 bases). V gave up 0 bases and J gave up 4 bases, with 24 bases separating them. CDR3 length equals 19 residues. Germline values: CDR1 MGHRA, CDR2 YSYEKL. Written as DNA, the CDR3 is TGCGCCAGCAGCCAAGAACGGGGTCCCGAGACTAACTCCGGAGAGACCCAGTACTTC. This codes for CASSQERGPETNSGETQYF.

V gene TRBV20-1 combines with J gene TRBJ1-2; tentative D call: TRBD1 (5 bases). Germline-derived CDR1 and CDR2 are DFQATT and SNEGSKA (reference sequence). V was shortened by 0 bases and J by 6 bases, with 11 bases between the two germline ends. The CDR3 covers 13 residues. The CDR3 spells CSARDQGVHGYTF. The CDR3 coding sequence is TGCAGTGCTAGAGATCAAGGGGTACATGGCTACACCTTC.

A word on this clonotype: No DNA is shown, since the ends of the CDR3 on it are uncertain; the CDR3 is the one TCRdb lists. J is TRBJ2-2 and V is TRBV29-1; the D call in the table, TRBD1, was not verified against the DNA. The CDR3 totals 14 residues, both ends included. Germline V gives CDR1 SQVTM, CDR2 ANQGSEA. CDR3 sequence reads: CSVGTGANTGELFF.

In DNA form, the CDR3 reads TGTGCCAGCAGCCCGACGGGAATGGGTGGCTACACCTTC. Translation gives CASSPTGMGGYTF. This sequence joins TRBV27 and TRBJ1-2; D is unclear. Germline V lookup: CDR1 MNHEY, CDR2 SMNVEV (reference sequence). V was shortened by 6 bases and J by 7 bases, with 15 bases between the two germline ends. This CDR3 comprises 13 residues.

The rearrangement links TRBV28 to TRBJ2-7; 9 bases match TRBD1. In germline, CDR1 is MDHEN, CDR2 SYDVKM. The length of the CDR3 is 18 residues. The junction had 21 bases not matched to a gene; V was cut back by 6 bases and J by 6 bases. Here the CDR3 reads CASRTGGQGIRASAEQYF. The DNA for the CDR3 is TGTGCCAGCAGAACCGGTGGACAGGGGATAAGGGCTAGCGCCGAGCAGTACTTC.

This clonotype was seen many times. The chain recombines TRBV12-3 or TRBV12-4 with TRBJ2-5, with D perhaps TRBD1 (5 bases). The V end was cut by 7 bases, the J end by 5 bases, with 14 bases between. There are 13 residues in the CDR3. CDR3 DNA sequence: TGTGCCAGCACCCGCCAGGGTTGGGAGACCCAGTACTTC. It encodes CASTRQGWETQYF.

This clonotype was seen at least ten times. The J gene is TRBJ2-7, the V gene TRBV10-3; 8 bases map to TRBD1. Germline-derived CDR1 and CDR2 are ENHRY and SYGVKD. This CDR3 has 12 amino acids. V trimming: 6 bases; J trimming: 5 bases; junction bases outside the gene matches: 3. In DNA form, the CDR3 reads TGTGCCATCAGAGCGACAGGGGACGAGCAGTACTTC. Amino acids: CAIRATGDEQYF.

This clonotype was picked up a small number of times. The chain joins TRBV5-1 to TRBJ1-1; D call uncertain. Germline V CDR1 and CDR2: SGHRS, YFSETQ. CDR3 length: 13 residues. Between the trimmed V and J ends, which lost 7 bases and 5 bases, there was a span of 15 bases. The CDR3 region is CASCLRGETEAFF. The CDR3 DNA reads TGCGCCAGCTGTCTTCGCGGGGAGACTGAAGCTTTCTTT.

V is TRBV7-2 and J is TRBJ2-1; the match to TRBD2 covers 8 bases. Germline-derived CDR1 and CDR2 are SGHTA and FQGNSA. With 4 bases clipped from V and 6 bases from J, the junction kept 8 bases outside the gene matches. This CDR3 region has 15 residues. The CDR3 nucleotides read TGTGCCAGCAGCTACGGGACTAGGGCTTCCAATGAGCAGTTCTTC. Translating gives CASSYGTRASNEQFF. The complete variable domain, with remaining parts taken from reference TRBV7-2 and TRBJ2-1, reads GAGVSQSPSNKVTEKGKDVELRCDPISGHTALYWYRQSLGQGLEFLIYFQGNSAPDKSGLPSDRFSAERTGGSVSTLTIQRTQQEDSAVYLCASSYGTRASNEQFFGPGTRLTVL.

The chain carries TRBV6-5 and TRBJ1-2, with TRBD1 identical over 9 bases. V shed 6 bases and J 3 bases; nucleotides not matched to a gene: 11. CDR3 length: 16 residues. The germline V gene has CDR1 MNHEY and CDR2 SVGAGI. CDR3 nucleotides: TGTGCCAGCAGCCCCGGGACAGGGAGTCCCGACTATGGCTACACCTTC. This sequence encodes CASSPGTGSPDYGYTF.

V is TRBV5-1 and J is TRBJ1-1; possible D gene TRBD1, 5 bases. V lost 4 bases and J lost 1, with 17 bases in between. From germline, CDR1 is SGHRS and CDR2 YFSETQ. This CDR3 is built from 16 residues. The CDR3 loop is CASSPGRAPGNTEAFF. Here the CDR3 DNA reads TGCGCCAGCAGCCCCGGCAGGGCTCCCGGGAACACTGAAGCTTTCTTT.

About this clonotype itself: This may stem from a read error, because a much larger clone lies one nucleotide away. V gene TRBV29-1 combines with J gene TRBJ2-5; D ambiguous. CDR1 and CDR2 (germline): SQVTM, ANQGSEA. V shed 4 bases and J shed 5 bases, with 11 bases lying between them. The CDR3 consists of 12 residues. CDR3 protein: CSVVAGVETQYF. The CDR3, as DNA: TGCAGCGTTGTCGCAGGTGTGGAGACCCAGTACTTC.

The chain joins TRBV6-1 to TRBJ2-1; D might be TRBD1 (6 bases). V was clipped by 1 base and J by 10 bases, with 14 bases between them. Per the germline V gene, CDR1 is MNHNS and CDR2 is SASEGT. The CDR3 length is 14 residues. The CDR3 protein is CASSEGTGTYEQFF. The CDR3 bases are TGTGCCAGCAGTGAAGGTACAGGGACCTACGAGCAGTTCTTC.